These 3 T cell receptor beta chains originate from one sample sequenced in a study of tumor and adjacent non-tumor tissue in lung cancer. This sample's RNA came from whole unsorted tissue. This non-tumor lung sample came from over 3 cm beyond the tumor edge. The library came from three nested PCR rounds adapted from ARM-PCR protocols. TCRdb re-called the multiplex PCR reads with MiXCR, one entry per CDR3 protein. The sample contains 100,000 or so distinct CDR3 sequences, over 55% of which appear only once. The sample was distant non-tumor lung tissue. The origin of the receptors is a man aged 25 to 45 with non-small cell lung cancer.

The chain links TRBV11-2 to TRBJ2-5; 7 bases are a match to TRBD2. The trim removed 10 bases at V and 2 bases at J, leaving 10 bases unmatched. The CDR3 is made up of 14 amino acids. Looked up from germline, CDR1 is SGHAT and CDR2 is FQNNGV. The DNA of the CDR3 is TGTGCCAATAGCCGCCCGCGGGGGCAAGAGACCCAGTACTTC. This translates into CANSRPRGQETQYF.

This clonotype has a count of ten or more. The CDR3: CASSQAGGGTGELFF. The CDR3 DNA reads as TGCGCCAGCAGCCAAGCAGGGGGAGGCACCGGGGAGCTGTTTTTT. The chain links TRBV4-3 to TRBJ2-2, with TRBD1 as a possible D gene (7 bases). The ends were cut back, 1 base at V and 4 bases at J, with 10 bases in the middle. CDR3 size: 15 residues. Germline V gives CDR1 LGHNA, CDR2 YSLEER.

A note on this clonotype: One end of the junction does not line up with germline, which may come from a read error. The genes are TRBV11-2 and TRBJ1-2; TRBD1 aligns across 7 bases. CDR1 and CDR2 (germline): SGHAT, FQNNGV. The CDR3 is 15 amino acids. CDR3 bases: TGTGCCAGCAGCCCAATGACAGGGTCTCCCTATGGCTACGCTTTC. It is translated as CASSPMTGSPYGYAF.